This T cell receptor (beta chain) was sequenced during a study of cytomegalovirus exposure and HLA in healthy donors. This PCR relied on a set of 60 Vbeta primers and 13 Jbeta primers. Only in-frame clones appear in the TCRdb table, and some are missing; sequencing was by immunoSEQ multiplex PCR. The sample holds approximately 150,000 clones, more than 70% seen once. This CDR3 comprises 21 residues. CDR1 and CDR2 (germline): WNHNN, SYGVQD (reference sequence). J gave up 0 bases and V 0 bases, and 14 bases lay outside the gene matches. This rearrangement joins TRBV10-1 to TRBJ1-6; 7 bases match TRBD1. Sample: PBMCs. This receptor was obtained from a man aged 55 to 70 in good health and CMV-seronegative. The CDR3 nucleotides are TGCGCCAGCAGTGAGTCGAAAGGGACAGCGGATCCGCCCTCCTATAATTCACCCCTCCACTTT. The encoded protein is CASSESKGTADPPSYNSPLHF.